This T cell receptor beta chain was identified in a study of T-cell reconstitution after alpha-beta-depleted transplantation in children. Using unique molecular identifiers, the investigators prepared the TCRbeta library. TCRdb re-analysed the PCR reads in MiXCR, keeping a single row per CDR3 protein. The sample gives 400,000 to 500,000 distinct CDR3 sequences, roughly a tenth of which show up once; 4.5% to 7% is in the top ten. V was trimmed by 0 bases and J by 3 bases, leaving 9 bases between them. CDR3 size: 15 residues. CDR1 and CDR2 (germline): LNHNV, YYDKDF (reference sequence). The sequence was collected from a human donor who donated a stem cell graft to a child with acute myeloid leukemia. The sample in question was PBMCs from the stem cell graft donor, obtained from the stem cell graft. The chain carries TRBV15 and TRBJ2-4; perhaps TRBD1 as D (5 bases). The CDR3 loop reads CATSRDRGDKNIQYF. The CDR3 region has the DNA TGTGCCACCAGCAGAGATAGGGGTGACAAAAACATTCAGTACTTC.